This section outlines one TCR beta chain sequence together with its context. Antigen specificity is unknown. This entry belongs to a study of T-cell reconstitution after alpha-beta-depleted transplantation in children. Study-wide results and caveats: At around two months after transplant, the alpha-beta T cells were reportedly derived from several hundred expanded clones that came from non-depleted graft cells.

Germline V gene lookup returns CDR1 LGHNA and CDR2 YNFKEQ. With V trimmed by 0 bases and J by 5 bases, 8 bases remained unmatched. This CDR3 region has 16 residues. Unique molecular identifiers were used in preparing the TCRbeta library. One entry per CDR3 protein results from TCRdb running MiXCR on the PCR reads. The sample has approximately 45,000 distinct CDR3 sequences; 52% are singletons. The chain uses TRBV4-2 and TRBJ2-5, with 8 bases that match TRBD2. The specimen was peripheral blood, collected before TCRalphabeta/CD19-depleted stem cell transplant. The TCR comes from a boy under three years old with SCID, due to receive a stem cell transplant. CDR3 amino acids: CASSQDGGGGTETQYF. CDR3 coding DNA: TGTGCCAGCAGCCAAGATGGAGGCGGGGGGACGGAGACCCAGTACTTC.